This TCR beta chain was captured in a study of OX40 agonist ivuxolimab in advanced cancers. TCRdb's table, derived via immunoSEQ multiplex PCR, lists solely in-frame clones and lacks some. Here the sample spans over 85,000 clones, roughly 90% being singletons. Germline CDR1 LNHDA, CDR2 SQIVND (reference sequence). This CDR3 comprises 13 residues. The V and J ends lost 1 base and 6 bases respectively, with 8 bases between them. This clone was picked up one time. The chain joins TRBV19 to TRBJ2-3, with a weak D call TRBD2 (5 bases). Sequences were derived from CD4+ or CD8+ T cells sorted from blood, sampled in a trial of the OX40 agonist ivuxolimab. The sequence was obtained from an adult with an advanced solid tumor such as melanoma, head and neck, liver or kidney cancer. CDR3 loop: CASSIGTYDTQYF. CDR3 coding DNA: TGTGCCAGTAGTATAGGGACTTATGATACGCAGTATTTT.